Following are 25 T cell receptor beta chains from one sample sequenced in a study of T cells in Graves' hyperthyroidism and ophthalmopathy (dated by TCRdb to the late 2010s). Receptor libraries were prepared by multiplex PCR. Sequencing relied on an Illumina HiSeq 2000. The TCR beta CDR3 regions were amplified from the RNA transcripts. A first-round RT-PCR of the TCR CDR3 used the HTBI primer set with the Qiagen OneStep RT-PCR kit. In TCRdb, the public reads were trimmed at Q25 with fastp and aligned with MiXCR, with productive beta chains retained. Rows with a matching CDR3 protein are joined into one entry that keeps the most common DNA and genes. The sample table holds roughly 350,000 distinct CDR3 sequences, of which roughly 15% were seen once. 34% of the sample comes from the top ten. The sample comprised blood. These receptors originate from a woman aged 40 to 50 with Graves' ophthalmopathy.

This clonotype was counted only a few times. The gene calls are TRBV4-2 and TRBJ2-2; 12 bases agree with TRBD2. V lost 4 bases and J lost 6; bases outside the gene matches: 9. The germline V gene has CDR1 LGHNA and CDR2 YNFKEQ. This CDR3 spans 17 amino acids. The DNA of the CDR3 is TGTGCCAGCAGCCTTTGGACTAGCGGGGAGGTAGCCGGGGAGCTGTTTTTT. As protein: CASSLWTSGEVAGELFF.

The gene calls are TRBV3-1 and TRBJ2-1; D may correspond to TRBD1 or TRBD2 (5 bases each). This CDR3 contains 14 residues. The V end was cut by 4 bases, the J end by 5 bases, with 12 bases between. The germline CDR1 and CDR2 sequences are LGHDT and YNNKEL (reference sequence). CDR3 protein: CASSPWGSDNEQFF. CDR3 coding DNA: TGTGCCAGCAGCCCTTGGGGGTCCGACAATGAGCAGTTCTTC.

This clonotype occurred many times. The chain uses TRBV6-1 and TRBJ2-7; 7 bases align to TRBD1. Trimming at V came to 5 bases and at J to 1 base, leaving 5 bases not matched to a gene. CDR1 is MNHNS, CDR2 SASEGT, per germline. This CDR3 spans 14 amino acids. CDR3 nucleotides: TGTGCCAGCAGTCCACAGGGGCAATCCTACGAGCAGTACTTC. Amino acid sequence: CASSPQGQSYEQYF.

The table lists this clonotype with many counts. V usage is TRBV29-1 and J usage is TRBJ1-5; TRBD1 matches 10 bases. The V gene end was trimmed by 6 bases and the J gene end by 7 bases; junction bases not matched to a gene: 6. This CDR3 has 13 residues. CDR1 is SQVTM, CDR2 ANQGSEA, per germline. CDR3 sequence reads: CSVARDRGQPQHF. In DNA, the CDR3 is TGCAGCGTGGCCCGGGACAGGGGCCAGCCCCAGCATTTT.

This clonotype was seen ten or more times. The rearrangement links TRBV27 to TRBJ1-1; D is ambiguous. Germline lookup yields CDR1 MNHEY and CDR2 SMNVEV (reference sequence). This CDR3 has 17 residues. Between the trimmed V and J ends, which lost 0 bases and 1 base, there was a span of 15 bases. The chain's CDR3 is CASSLSSIHIGNTEAFF. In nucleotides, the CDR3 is TGTGCCAGCAGTTTATCTTCCATTCACATTGGGAACACTGAAGCTTTCTTT.

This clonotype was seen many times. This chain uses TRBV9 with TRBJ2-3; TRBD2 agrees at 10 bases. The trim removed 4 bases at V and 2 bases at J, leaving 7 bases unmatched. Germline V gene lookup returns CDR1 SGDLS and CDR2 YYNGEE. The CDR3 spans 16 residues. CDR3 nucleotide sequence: TGTGCCAGCAGCATTAGAGCGGGGGGGCCCACAGATACGCAGTATTTT. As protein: CASSIRAGGPTDTQYF. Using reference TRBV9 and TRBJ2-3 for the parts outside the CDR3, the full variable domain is DSGVTQTPKHLITATGQRVTLRCSPRSGDLSVYWYQQSLDQGLQFLIQYYNGEERAKGNILERFSAQQFPDLHSELNLSSLELGDSALYFCASSIRAGGPTDTQYFGPGTRLTVL.

In DNA form, the CDR3 reads TGTGCCAGCAGTGAATTTCGGCTGGAAGAGACCCAGTACTTC. Translating gives CASSEFRLEETQYF. The V gene is TRBV25-1, the J gene TRBJ2-5; D remains ambiguous. The CDR3 has 14 amino acids. Trimming left V 1 base short and J 3 bases short, with 9 bases between. The germline gives CDR1 MGHDK, CDR2 SYGVNS.

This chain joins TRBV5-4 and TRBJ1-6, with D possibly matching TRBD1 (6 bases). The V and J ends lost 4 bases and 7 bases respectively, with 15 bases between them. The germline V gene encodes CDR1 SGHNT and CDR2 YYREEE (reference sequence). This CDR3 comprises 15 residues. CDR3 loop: CASSNTQGGNSPLHF. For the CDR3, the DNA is TGTGCCAGCAGCAACACACAGGGTGGGAATTCACCCCTCCACTTT.

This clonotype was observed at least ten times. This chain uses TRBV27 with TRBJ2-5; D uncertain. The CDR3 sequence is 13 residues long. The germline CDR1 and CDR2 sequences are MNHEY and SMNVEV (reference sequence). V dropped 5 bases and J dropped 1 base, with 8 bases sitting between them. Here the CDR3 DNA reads TGTGCCAGCAGTGAACTGAGCCAAGAGACCCAGTACTTC. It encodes CASSELSQETQYF.

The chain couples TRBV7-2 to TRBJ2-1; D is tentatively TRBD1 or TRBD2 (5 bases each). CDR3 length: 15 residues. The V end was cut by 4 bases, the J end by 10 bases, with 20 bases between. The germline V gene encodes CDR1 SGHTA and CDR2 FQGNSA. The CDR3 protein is CASSYAGTLTGEQFF. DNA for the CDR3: TGTGCCAGCAGCTACGCCGGGACCCTGACCGGGGAGCAGTTCTTC.

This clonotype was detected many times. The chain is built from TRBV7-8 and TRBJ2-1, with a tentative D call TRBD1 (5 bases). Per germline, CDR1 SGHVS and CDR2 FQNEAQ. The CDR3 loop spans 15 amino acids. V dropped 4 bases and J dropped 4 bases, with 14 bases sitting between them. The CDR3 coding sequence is TGTGCCAGCAGCTCCGACCGAGACAGTTACAATGAGCAGTTCTTC. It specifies CASSSDRDSYNEQFF.

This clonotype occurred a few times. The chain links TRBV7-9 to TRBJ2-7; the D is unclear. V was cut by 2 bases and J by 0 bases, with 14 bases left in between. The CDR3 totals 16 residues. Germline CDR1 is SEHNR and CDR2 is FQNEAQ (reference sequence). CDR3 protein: CASSLTSVGGSYEQYF. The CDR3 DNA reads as TGTGCCAGCAGCTTAACTTCTGTTGGCGGCTCCTACGAGCAGTACTTC.

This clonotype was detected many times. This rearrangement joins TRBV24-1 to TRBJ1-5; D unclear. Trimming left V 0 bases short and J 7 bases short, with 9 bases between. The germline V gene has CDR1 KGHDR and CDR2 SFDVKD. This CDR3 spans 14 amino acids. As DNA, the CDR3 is TGTGCCACCAGTGATTTGCACAGCCCCCAGCCCCAGCATTTT. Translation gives CATSDLHSPQPQHF.

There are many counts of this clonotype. The DNA for the CDR3 is TGTGCCAGCAGCGAACAGGGGGCTTTTGGCTACACCTTC. Translated: CASSEQGAFGYTF. This chain uses TRBV6-1 with TRBJ1-2; 9 bases match TRBD1. Germline V gene data show CDR1 as MNHNS and CDR2 as SASEGT. The V and J ends lost 6 bases and 7 bases, in that order; junction bases with no gene match: 6. This CDR3 has 13 residues.

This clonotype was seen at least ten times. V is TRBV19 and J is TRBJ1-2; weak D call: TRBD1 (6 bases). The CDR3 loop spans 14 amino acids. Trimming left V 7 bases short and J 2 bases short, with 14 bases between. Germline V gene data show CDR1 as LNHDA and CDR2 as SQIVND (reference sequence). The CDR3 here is CASTLRTANYGYTF. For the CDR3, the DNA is TGTGCCAGTACACTCAGGACAGCCAACTATGGCTACACCTTC.

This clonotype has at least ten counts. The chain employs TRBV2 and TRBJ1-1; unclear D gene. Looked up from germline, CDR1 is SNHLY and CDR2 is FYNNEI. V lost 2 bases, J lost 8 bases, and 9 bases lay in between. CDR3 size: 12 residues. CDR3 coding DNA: TGTGCCAGCAGTGAACTTGCAGGCGAAGCTTTCTTT. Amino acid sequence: CASSELAGEAFF.

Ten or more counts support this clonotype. The CDR3 sequence is CSGLLGQGPQQTQYF. The CDR3 DNA follows: TGCAGCGGCCTACTGGGACAGGGACCACAACAGACCCAGTACTTC. The V and J genes are TRBV29-1 and TRBJ2-5; 9 bases line up with TRBD1. CDR1 SQVTM and CDR2 ANQGSEA come from the germline V gene. The CDR3 is 15 residues long. The ends lost 7 bases at V and 6 bases at J; junction bases unmatched: 15.

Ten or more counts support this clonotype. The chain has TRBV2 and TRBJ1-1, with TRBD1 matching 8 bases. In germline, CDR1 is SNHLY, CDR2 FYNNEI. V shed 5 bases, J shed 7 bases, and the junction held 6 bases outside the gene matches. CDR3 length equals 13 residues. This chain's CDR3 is CASSPTGTGEAFF. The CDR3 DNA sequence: TGTGCCAGCAGTCCTACCGGGACAGGTGAAGCTTTCTTT.

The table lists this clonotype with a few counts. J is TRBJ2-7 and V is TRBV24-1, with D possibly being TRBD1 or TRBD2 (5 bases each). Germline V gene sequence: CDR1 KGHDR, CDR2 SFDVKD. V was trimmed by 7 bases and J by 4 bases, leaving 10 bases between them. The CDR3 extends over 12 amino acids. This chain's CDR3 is CATRGEAYEQYF. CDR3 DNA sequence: TGTGCCACCAGGGGGGAAGCTTACGAGCAGTACTTC.

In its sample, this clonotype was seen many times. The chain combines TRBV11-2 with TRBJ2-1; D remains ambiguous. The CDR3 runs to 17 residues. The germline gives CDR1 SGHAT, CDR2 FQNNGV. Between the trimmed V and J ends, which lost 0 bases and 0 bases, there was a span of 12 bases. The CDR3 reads CASSLEVPFRSYNEQFF. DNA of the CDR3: TGTGCCAGCAGCTTAGAGGTGCCCTTTCGCTCCTACAATGAGCAGTTCTTC. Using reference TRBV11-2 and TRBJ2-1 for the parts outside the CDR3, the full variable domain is EAGVAQSPRYKIIEKRQSVAFWCNPISGHATLYWYQQILGQGPKLLIQFQNNGVVDDSQLPKDRFSAERLKGVDSTLKIQPAKLEDSAVYLCASSLEVPFRSYNEQFFGPGTRLTVL.

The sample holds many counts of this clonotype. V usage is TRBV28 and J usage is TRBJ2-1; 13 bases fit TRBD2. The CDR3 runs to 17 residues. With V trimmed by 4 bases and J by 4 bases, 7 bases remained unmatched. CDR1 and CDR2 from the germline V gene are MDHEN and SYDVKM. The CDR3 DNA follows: TGTGCCAGCAGTTCACGGACTAGCGGGAGTGATTACAATGAGCAGTTCTTC. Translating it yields CASSSRTSGSDYNEQFF.

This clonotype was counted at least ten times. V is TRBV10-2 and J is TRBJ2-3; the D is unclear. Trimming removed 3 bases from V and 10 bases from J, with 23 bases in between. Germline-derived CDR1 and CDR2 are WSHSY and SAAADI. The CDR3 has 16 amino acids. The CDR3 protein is CASSDRSSRGGVPQYF. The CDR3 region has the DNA TGCGCCAGCAGTGATCGTAGCAGCCGCGGCGGCGTTCCGCAGTATTTT.

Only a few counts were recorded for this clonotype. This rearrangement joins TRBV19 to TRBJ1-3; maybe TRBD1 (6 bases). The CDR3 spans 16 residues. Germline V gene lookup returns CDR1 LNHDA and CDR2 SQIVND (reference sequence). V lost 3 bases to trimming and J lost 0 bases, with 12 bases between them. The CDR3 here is CASSIRTASSGNTIYF. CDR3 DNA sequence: TGTGCCAGTAGTATCAGGACAGCTAGCTCTGGAAACACCATATATTTT.

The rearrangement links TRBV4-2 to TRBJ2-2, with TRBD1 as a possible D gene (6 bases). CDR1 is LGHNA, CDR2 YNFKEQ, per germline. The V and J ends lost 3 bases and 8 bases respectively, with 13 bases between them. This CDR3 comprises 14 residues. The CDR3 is CASSQERTVGELFF. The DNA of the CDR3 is TGTGCCAGCAGCCAGGAGAGGACAGTTGGGGAGCTGTTTTTT.

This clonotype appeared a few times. The CDR3: CSARDRAGAGGSYNEQFF. As DNA, the CDR3 is TGCAGTGCTAGAGATAGGGCAGGCGCGGGAGGATCCTACAATGAGCAGTTCTTC. This chain joins TRBV20-1 and TRBJ2-1; 8 bases are shared with TRBD2. The CDR3 contains 18 residues. V shed 0 bases, J shed 1 base, and the junction held 11 bases outside the gene matches. CDR1 and CDR2 from the germline V gene are DFQATT and SNEGSKA (reference sequence).